Each of the 4 T cell receptor beta chains below was sequenced from the same sample in a study of T cell changes during pregnancy in multiple sclerosis. Method: immunoSEQ multiplex PCR; TCRdb's copy keeps in-frame clones and lacks some. The profile shows about 22,000 clones, around 85% of them singletons. The material sequenced was CD8+ T cells from peripheral blood mononuclear cells, taken before pregnancy. All receptors derive from a female donor with multiple sclerosis, enrolled in a pregnancy study.

CDR3 DNA: TGTGCCAGCAGCTTAGTAAGGGACAGATATTATGGCTACACCTTC. Encoded protein: CASSLVRDRYYGYTF. The chain joins TRBV7-9 to TRBJ1-2, with 7 bases fitting TRBD1. CDR1 is SEHNR, CDR2 FQNEAQ, per germline (reference sequence). V was clipped by 1 base and J by 5 bases; unmatched bases: 7. The CDR3 is 15 amino acids.

The V call is TRBV10-3, the J call TRBJ2-1; 8 bases fit TRBD1. The CDR3 length is 15 residues. With 4 bases clipped from V and 4 bases from J, the junction kept 6 bases outside the gene matches. Germline assignment: CDR1 ENHRY and CDR2 SYGVKD. CDR3 DNA sequence: TGTGCCATCAGTGCAGGGACAGGTGTATACAATGAGCAGTTCTTC. Protein sequence: CAISAGTGVYNEQFF.

This clone was detected once. The chain carries TRBV18 and TRBJ1-5, with 7 bases aligning to TRBD1. Germline loops: CDR1 KGHSH, CDR2 LQKENI. V shed 2 bases and J 3 bases; nucleotides not matched to a gene: 4. The CDR3 contains 15 residues. CDR3 DNA: TGTGCCAGCTCACCATGGGGACAGTTCAATCAGCCCCAGCATTTT. Translated: CASSPWGQFNQPQHF.

This chain uses TRBV27 with TRBJ2-1, with 10 bases lining up with TRBD2. V lost 9 bases and J lost 4; bases outside the gene matches: 3. Germline CDR1 and CDR2: MNHEY and SMNVEV (reference sequence). The CDR3 runs to 13 residues. The DNA of the CDR3 is TGTGCCAGTGGACTAGCGGCTTACAATGAGCAGTTCTTC. Protein product: CASGLAAYNEQFF.